This TCR beta chain emerged from a study of cytomegalovirus exposure and HLA in healthy donors. As for the study in general: Approximately 190 million T cells yielded 120 million or so unique TCR beta sequences, as an earlier analysis found. Regarding the study as a whole: Exclusion as indistinguishable affected some V segments, including TRBV6-2 and TRBV6-3. V- and J-gene trimming of TCR beta was linked (in a later analysis) to a missense DCLRE1C variant.

Germline V gives CDR1 SQVTM, CDR2 ANQGSEA. V gave up 4 bases and J gave up 4 bases, with 13 bases separating them. The CDR3 is 14 amino acids. PCR used 60 Vbeta primers and 13 Jbeta primers. Clones were sequenced by immunoSEQ multiplex PCR, and TCRdb holds only the in-frame ones, with some missing. Of 160,000 or so clones in the sample, 75% to 90% are singletons; the top ten hold under 2%. This clone was observed once. Its antigen is not identified. The source material was PBMCs. The chain joins TRBV29-1 to TRBJ2-2, with TRBD1 as a possible D gene (6 bases). The clonotype comes from a woman younger than 30 in good health and CMV-seronegative. CDR3 in DNA: TGCAGCGTTGTAAGAGGGGGAACCACCGGGGAGCTGTTTTTT. Translating gives CSVVRGGTTGELFF.